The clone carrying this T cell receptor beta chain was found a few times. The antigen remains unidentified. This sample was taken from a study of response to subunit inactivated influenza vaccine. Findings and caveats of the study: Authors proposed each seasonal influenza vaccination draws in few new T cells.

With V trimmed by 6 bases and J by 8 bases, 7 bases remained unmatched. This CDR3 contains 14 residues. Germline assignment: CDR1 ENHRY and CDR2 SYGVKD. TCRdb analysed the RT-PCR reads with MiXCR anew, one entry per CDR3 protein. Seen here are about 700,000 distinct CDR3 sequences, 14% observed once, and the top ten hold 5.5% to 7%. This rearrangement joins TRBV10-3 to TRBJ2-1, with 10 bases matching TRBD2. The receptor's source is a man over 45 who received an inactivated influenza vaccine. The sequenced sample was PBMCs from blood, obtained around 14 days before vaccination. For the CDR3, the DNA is TGTGCCATCAGCCTAGCGGGAGTCTCCGATGAGCAGTTCTTC. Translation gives CAISLAGVSDEQFF.